A single sample is the source of the 26 T cell receptor beta chains below, sequenced in a study of patients and donors after allogeneic stem cell transplantation (dated by TCRdb to 2019 to 2021). Library method: RT-PCR. The data were produced on a NextSeq 550. In-frame beta chains were kept once TCRdb had trimmed the public reads at Q25 with fastp and called clones with MiXCR. Each CDR3 protein gets just one entry, which takes the most common genes and DNA from the rows behind it. This sample is represented by 98,000 or so distinct CDR3 sequences; approximately 35% of them were singletons. The ten biggest clones cover 27% of the sample. Sample: blood, either unsorted or a sorted T cell fraction (not recorded which). These receptors were collected from a human donor who was either an allogeneic HSCT recipient or a stem cell or donor lymphocyte infusion donor (not recorded which). It is not recorded whose cells these are; they may come from a transplant donor.

The chain has TRBV15 and TRBJ1-5, with no clear D. V gave up 0 bases and J gave up 4 bases, with 7 bases separating them. The CDR3 is made up of 14 amino acids. CDR1 is LNHNV and CDR2 is YYDKDF in the germline V gene (reference sequence). CDR3 protein: CATSRDLGNQPQHF. In DNA form, the CDR3 reads TGTGCCACCAGCAGAGATTTGGGAAATCAGCCCCAGCATTTT.

The chain couples TRBV5-1 to TRBJ2-1, with 9 bases that match TRBD1. The germline V gene encodes CDR1 SGHRS and CDR2 YFSETQ. This CDR3 has 13 residues. V was pared by 7 bases and J by 2 bases, with 1 base of the junction left unmatched. Here the CDR3 DNA reads TGCGCCAGCGGACAGGGGACCTACAATGAGCAGTTCTTC. This sequence encodes CASGQGTYNEQFF.

V and J are TRBV20-1 and TRBJ2-1; 9 bases agree with TRBD1. Germline assignment: CDR1 DFQATT and CDR2 SNEGSKA (reference sequence). V lost 6 bases and J lost 5; bases outside the gene matches: 11. This CDR3 has 15 amino acids. The CDR3 sequence is CSAILTGTGHNEQFF. In DNA, the CDR3 is TGCAGTGCAATCCTCACCGGGACAGGGCACAATGAGCAGTTCTTC.

This clonotype was recorded a few times. This chain joins TRBV28 and TRBJ1-2; 9 bases are a match to TRBD1. V dropped 7 bases and J dropped 6; count of bases not matched to a gene: 12. This CDR3 has 15 residues. CDR1 and CDR2 (germline): MDHEN, SYDVKM. The CDR3 nucleotides are TGTGCCAGCATCAAATCCGGGACAGGGAGGAATGGCTACACCTTC. Its translation: CASIKSGTGRNGYTF.

This clonotype was observed a handful of times. This rearrangement joins TRBV20-1 to TRBJ2-1; 8 bases line up with TRBD2. Germline V lookup: CDR1 DFQATT, CDR2 SNEGSKA (reference sequence). This CDR3 has 15 residues. J lost 1 base, V lost 6 bases, and 8 bases had no gene match. The CDR3 bases are TGCAGTGCCCCTACGAGCGGGAGTTCCTACAATGAGCAGTTCTTC. This codes for CSAPTSGSSYNEQFF.

This clonotype has more than one count but fewer than ten. V is TRBV11-2 and J is TRBJ1-5, with D maybe TRBD1 (6 bases). V shed 5 bases and J shed 4 bases, with 15 bases lying between them. The CDR3 loop spans 15 amino acids. Germline CDR1 reads SGHAT; CDR2 reads FQNNGV. The CDR3 DNA reads TGTGCCAGCAGCCTCCTGGGGGGCCTTAATCAGCCCCAGCATTTT. As protein: CASSLLGGLNQPQHF.

This clonotype was detected only once. The chain carries TRBV7-2 and TRBJ2-1, with D possibly matching TRBD1 (5 bases). Germline lookup yields CDR1 SGHTA and CDR2 FQGNSA. The CDR3 runs 14 residues. V lost 5 bases, J lost 4 bases, and 12 bases lay in between. The CDR3 sequence: CASSVDSYYNEQFF. CDR3 nucleotide sequence: TGTGCCAGCAGCGTCGACAGCTATTACAATGAGCAGTTCTTC.

The chain uses TRBV7-9 and TRBJ2-1; D is unresolved. The germline gives CDR1 SEHNR, CDR2 FQNEAQ (reference sequence). The V gene lost 0 bases and the J gene lost 9 bases, with 9 bases spanning the gap. There are 13 residues in the CDR3. CDR3 region: CASSLARVTEQFF. The CDR3, as DNA: TGTGCCAGCAGCTTAGCGCGAGTTACTGAGCAGTTCTTC. Using reference TRBV7-9 and TRBJ2-1 for the parts outside the CDR3, the full variable domain is DTGVSQNPRHKITKRGQNVTFRCDPISEHNRLYWYRQTLGQGPEFLTYFQNEAQLEKSRLLSDRFSAERPKGSFSTLEIQRTEQGDSAMYLCASSLARVTEQFFGPGTRLTVL.

The chain uses TRBV6-2 or TRBV6-3 and TRBJ2-4; TRBD1 agrees at 8 bases. Germline lookup yields CDR1 MNHEY and CDR2 SVGEGT. The junction had 16 bases not matched to a gene; V was cut back by 6 bases and J by 3 bases. The CDR3 contains 18 residues. CDR3 nucleotide sequence: TGTGCCAGCAGACCGGACAGGGCGCGGGGCATAGGCAAAAACATTCAGTACTTC. Protein: CASRPDRARGIGKNIQYF.

This clonotype was observed once. The rearrangement links TRBV5-1 to TRBJ2-1; 10 positions agree with TRBD2. CDR1 is SGHRS, CDR2 YFSETQ, per germline. The CDR3 extends over 16 amino acids. V lost 5 bases to trimming and J lost 7 bases; unmatched junction nucleotides: 12. The CDR3 spells CASRPSAGGPLNEQFF. CDR3 DNA: TGCGCCAGCAGACCTTCAGCGGGAGGGCCTCTGAATGAGCAGTTCTTC. Full variable domain (rest looked up from reference TRBV5-1 and TRBJ2-1): KAGVTQTPRYLIKTRGQQVTLSCSPISGHRSVSWYQQTPGQGLQFLFEYFSETQRNKGNFPGRFSGRQFSNSRSEMNVSTLELGDSALYLCASRPSAGGPLNEQFFGPGTRLTVL.

This clonotype was seen more than once but under ten times. The chain links TRBV27 to TRBJ1-1, with 7 bases aligning to TRBD1. Germline V gene sequence: CDR1 MNHEY, CDR2 SMNVEV (reference sequence). The CDR3 contains 15 residues. Trimming took 4 bases from V and 3 from J; bases not matched to a gene: 8. The CDR3: CASSSQQGWDTEAFF. The CDR3 DNA sequence: TGTGCCAGCAGTTCTCAACAGGGGTGGGACACTGAAGCTTTCTTT.

The chain has TRBV6-2 or TRBV6-3 and TRBJ2-1; 8 nucleotides align to TRBD2. V was clipped by 0 bases and J by 6 bases; unmatched bases: 10. The CDR3 runs 17 residues. From germline, CDR1 is MNHEY and CDR2 SVGEGT. CDR3 sequence reads: CASSYSRPGRASNEQFF. The DNA of the CDR3 is TGTGCCAGCAGTTACTCTCGTCCCGGGAGGGCCAGCAATGAGCAGTTCTTC.

This clonotype was detected a few times. This sequence joins TRBV3-1 and TRBJ2-1; a possible D gene is TRBD2 (7 bases). The CDR3 is made up of 12 amino acids. Germline CDR1 and CDR2: LGHDT and YNNKEL (reference sequence). Trimming removed 7 bases from V and 5 bases from J, with 9 bases in between. The CDR3 reads CASIGGDNEQFF. CDR3 nucleotides: TGTGCCAGCATAGGGGGGGACAATGAGCAGTTCTTC.

This clonotype was counted a few times. The chain links TRBV30 to TRBJ2-5; D is possibly TRBD1 (6 bases). In germline, CDR1 is GTSNPN, CDR2 SVGIG (reference sequence). The CDR3 has 12 amino acids. The V end lost 2 bases, the J end lost 4 bases, and 8 bases lay between the germline ends. CDR3 DNA: TGTGCCTGGAGTCAGGGGCCAGAGACCCAGTACTTC. This translates into CAWSQGPETQYF.

The V gene is TRBV5-6, the J gene TRBJ1-2, with no clear D. This CDR3 contains 15 residues. Germline V CDR1 and CDR2: SGHDT, YYEEEE. Trimming took 5 bases from V and 3 from J, leaving 17 bases between them. The CDR3 DNA reads TGTGCCAGCAGTATCGACGGAGTAGGGCACTATGGCTACACCTTC. Amino acid sequence: CASSIDGVGHYGYTF.

This clonotype was observed at least ten times. The V call is TRBV12-3 or TRBV12-4, the J call TRBJ1-4, with D perhaps TRBD1 (6 bases). Trimming took 5 bases from V and 10 from J, leaving 17 bases between them. The CDR3 spans 14 residues. The CDR3 region has the DNA TGTGCCAGCAGTCCCCTACAGGGACAAGGAAAACTGTTTTTT. It yields the protein CASSPLQGQGKLFF.

This clonotype was seen only a few times. V is TRBV12-3 or TRBV12-4 and J is TRBJ2-5; 8 bases map to TRBD1. V gave up 7 bases and J gave up 5 bases; unmatched junction bases: 9. The CDR3 is 14 amino acids. The CDR3 nucleotides are TGTGCCAGCACGTCTACAGGGGGATCGGAGACCCAGTACTTC. It yields the protein CASTSTGGSETQYF.

There are a few counts of this clonotype. V and J are TRBV9 and TRBJ2-1, with TRBD2 matching 11 bases. Trimming at V came to 3 bases and at J to 7 bases, leaving 6 bases not matched to a gene. The length of the CDR3 is 15 residues. Germline-derived CDR1 and CDR2 are SGDLS and YYNGEE. This CDR3 is CASSGRLAGRNEQFF. The CDR3 region has the DNA TGTGCCAGCAGCGGGAGACTAGCGGGGAGAAATGAGCAGTTCTTC.

This clonotype was counted only a few times. The V gene is TRBV10-3, the J gene TRBJ1-1; unclear D gene. CDR3 length: 12 residues. From germline, CDR1 is ENHRY and CDR2 SYGVKD. Trimming pared 3 bases from V and 3 bases from J, leaving 5 bases between. CDR3 bases: TGTGCCATCAGTGAAAAATACACTGAAGCTTTCTTT. It is translated as CAISEKYTEAFF.

The chain uses TRBV24-1 and TRBJ2-1; 11 bases are shared with TRBD2. Per germline, CDR1 KGHDR and CDR2 SFDVKD. This CDR3 is 16 amino acids long. Trimming cost V 3 bases and J 6 bases; bases outside gene matches: 6. CDR3: CATSDPSGRRVNEQFF. The CDR3 coding sequence is TGTGCCACCAGTGATCCTAGCGGGAGGAGGGTCAATGAGCAGTTCTTC.

The chain links TRBV15 to TRBJ2-7; 8 bases agree with TRBD2. J was trimmed by 3 bases and V by 2 bases; bases with no gene match: 15. CDR1 LNHNV and CDR2 YYDKDF come from the germline V gene (reference sequence). The CDR3 is 18 residues long. Written as DNA, the CDR3 is TGTGCCACCAGCAGAACTCACCCGGCCTCAGCGGGAGACTACGAGCAGTACTTC. This translates into CATSRTHPASAGDYEQYF.

This clonotype was seen a few times. Here the CDR3 DNA reads TGCAGTGCTAGAGCCCCGGAGACTAGCGGGAGTGGTGAGCAGTTCTTC. Translating it yields CSARAPETSGSGEQFF. The chain carries TRBV20-1 and TRBJ2-1; 12 positions agree with TRBD2. V gave up 1 base and J gave up 9 bases; unmatched junction bases: 10. Germline CDR1 is DFQATT and CDR2 is SNEGSKA (reference sequence). This CDR3 comprises 16 residues.

The V call is TRBV5-1, the J call TRBJ2-7; a possible D gene is TRBD1 (6 bases). Deletions cut 1 base from V and 3 bases from J, with 11 bases between. The CDR3 length is 14 residues. CDR1 is SGHRS, CDR2 YFSETQ, per germline. DNA of the CDR3: TGCGCCAGCAGCTTGACCGCAGGGGACTACGAGCAGTACTTC. This translates into CASSLTAGDYEQYF. Drawing the rest from reference TRBV5-1 and TRBJ2-7, the complete variable domain is KAGVTQTPRYLIKTRGQQVTLSCSPISGHRSVSWYQQTPGQGLQFLFEYFSETQRNKGNFPGRFSGRQFSNSRSEMNVSTLELGDSALYLCASSLTAGDYEQYFGPGTRLTVT.

This clonotype was detected a few times. CDR3 DNA sequence: TGTGCCAGCAGTGCGCAGGTTTCCGAGCAGTACTTC. It encodes CASSAQVSEQYF. The chain employs TRBV12-3 or TRBV12-4 and TRBJ2-7; D remains ambiguous. The CDR3 is 12 residues long. Trimming took 5 bases from V and 6 from J, leaving 11 bases between them.

The chain has TRBV3-1 and TRBJ1-6; D may be TRBD1 (6 bases). Germline-derived CDR1 and CDR2 are LGHDT and YNNKEL (reference sequence). The CDR3 contains 14 residues. Trimming left V 4 bases short and J 9 bases short, with 13 bases between. CDR3 nucleotide sequence: TGTGCCAGCAGCCTAGGTATCAGGGGTTCACCCCTCCACTTT. Its protein is CASSLGIRGSPLHF.

The genes are TRBV18 and TRBJ2-1; D gene uncertain. V lost 4 bases and J lost 9, with 13 bases in between. CDR1 is KGHSH, CDR2 LQKENI, per germline. CDR3 length: 13 amino acids. CDR3 in DNA: TGTGCCAGCTCACGGCAGGAGATTGGTGAGCAGTTCTTC. It codes for CASSRQEIGEQFF.